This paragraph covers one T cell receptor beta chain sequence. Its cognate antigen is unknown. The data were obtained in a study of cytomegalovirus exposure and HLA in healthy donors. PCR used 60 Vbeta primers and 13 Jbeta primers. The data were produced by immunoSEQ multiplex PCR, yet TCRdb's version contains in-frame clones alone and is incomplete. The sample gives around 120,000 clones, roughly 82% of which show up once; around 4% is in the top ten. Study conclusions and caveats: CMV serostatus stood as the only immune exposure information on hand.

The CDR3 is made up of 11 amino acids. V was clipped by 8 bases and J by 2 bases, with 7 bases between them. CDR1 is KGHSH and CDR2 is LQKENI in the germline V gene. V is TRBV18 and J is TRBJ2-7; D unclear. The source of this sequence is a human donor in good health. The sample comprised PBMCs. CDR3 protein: CASRVAYEQYF. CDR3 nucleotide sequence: TGTGCCAGCCGGGTTGCCTACGAGCAGTACTTC.